The present T cell receptor beta chain was sequenced within a study of long-term antiretroviral therapy in people with HIV. The V and J ends lost 6 bases and 2 bases, in that order; junction bases with no gene match: 5. Germline V gene lookup returns CDR1 MDHEN and CDR2 SYDVKM. The CDR3 extends over 14 amino acids. Version v3.0 of the immunoSEQ assay ran at survey level. The table came from immunoSEQ multiplex PCR; TCRdb's copy has only in-frame clones and leaves some out. The data show 12,000 to 15,000 clones, with roughly 87% seen just once and 11% held by the top ten. In the United States, treatment was given to all participants with HIV.

This chain uses TRBV28 with TRBJ2-7, with TRBD1 matching over 9 bases. The source material was unsorted PBMCs, sampled 6.2 years after starting antiretroviral therapy. This sequence originates from a man aged 40-50 years with HIV. DNA of the CDR3: TGTGCCAGCAGGCCGGGACAGGGTCCCTACGAGCAGTACTTC. As protein: CASRPGQGPYEQYF.